The subject of this entry is one T cell receptor beta chain. The source of the sample is a study of blood T cell repertoires in COVID-19. Study-wide background: Nucleic acid was either cDNA or gDNA, and it came from T cells, B-cell-depleted T cells, or PBMCs.

Libraries were prepared by immunoSEQ multiplex PCR; TCRdb keeps only in-frame clonotypes and omits some of them. The table includes 25,000 to 30,000 clones, 85% detected once. Between the trimmed V and J ends, which lost 2 bases and 0 bases, there was a span of 13 bases. Germline loops: CDR1 SGHNT, CDR2 YENEEA. The CDR3 consists of 16 residues. The chain is built from TRBV11-3 and TRBJ2-5; D is undetermined. The sequenced sample consisted of peripheral blood. The sequence came from a human donor in a cohort sampled during active COVID-19. The DNA of the CDR3 is TGTGCCAGCAGCTTACGGCCAGGAAGTAACCAAGAGACCCAGTACTTC. Protein sequence: CASSLRPGSNQETQYF.